Below, 15 T cell receptor beta chains from the same sample are listed, as sequenced in a study of shared clonotypes between healthy human individuals. Profiled with immunoSEQ multiplex PCR; TCRdb holds only in-frame clones, not every one. Counted here are about 100,000 clones, approximately 75% occurring once; the ten biggest clones make up approximately 53%. What was sequenced was memory CD8+ T cells sorted from blood. Noted subset: CD45RO+ cells pooled with CCR7-negative TemRA cells. The receptors shown here come from a young man in good health.

V is TRBV2 and J is TRBJ2-1; possible D gene TRBD1, 6 bases. Trimming pared 10 bases from V and 8 bases from J, leaving 21 bases between. The length of the CDR3 is 14 residues. Germline CDR1 is SNHLY and CDR2 is FYNNEI. CDR3 region: CATDTLIRGDEQFF. The CDR3, as DNA: TGTGCCACCGATACTTTAATCAGGGGCGATGAGCAGTTCTTC.

This clone was observed many times. At the DNA level, this CDR3 is encoded by other sequences in the same sample as well. CDR3 nucleotides: TGTGCCAGCAGCGGCTACAGGGGGAGCTCCTACAATGAGCAGTTCTTC. It specifies CASSGYRGSSYNEQFF. The chain uses TRBV7-9 and TRBJ2-1; 8 bases line up with TRBD1. Germline V gene sequence: CDR1 SEHNR, CDR2 FQNEAQ (reference sequence). This CDR3 has 16 residues. The V and J ends lost 5 bases and 0 bases, in that order; junction bases with no gene match: 6. Drawing the rest from reference TRBV7-9 and TRBJ2-1, the complete variable domain is DTGVSQNPRHKITKRGQNVTFRCDPISEHNRLYWYRQTLGQGPEFLTYFQNEAQLEKSRLLSDRFSAERPKGSFSTLEIQRTEQGDSAMYLCASSGYRGSSYNEQFFGPGTRLTVL.

The genes are TRBV27 and TRBJ2-1; weak D call: TRBD2 (7 bases). CDR1 and CDR2 (germline): MNHEY, SMNVEV (reference sequence). V lost 6 bases and J 8 bases, leaving 20 bases between the germline ends. The CDR3 length is 15 residues. The CDR3 nucleotides are TGTGCCAGCAGCCCGGGAGGACTAGGGGGACATGAGCAGTTCTTC. Its translation: CASSPGGLGGHEQFF.

The chain employs TRBV1 and TRBJ2-3; the table's D call TRBD2 went unverified against the DNA. TRBV1 constitutes a pseudogene. The CDR3 length is 12 residues. The CDR3 sequence: CTSSKLEDTQYF. The CDR3 DNA reads as TGCACCAGCAGCAAACTAGAAGATACGCAGTATTTT.

CDR3 in amino acids: CASSQDWWAAEAFF. The CDR3 bases are TGCGCCAGCAGCCAAGACTGGTGGGCCGCTGAAGCTTTCTTT. The J gene is TRBJ1-1, the V gene TRBV4-3; D is uncertain. Trimming shortened V by 0 bases and J by 6 bases, and 11 bases separated the two germline ends. Germline-derived CDR1 and CDR2 are LGHNA and YSLEER. The CDR3 is made up of 14 amino acids.

This chain links TRBV28 with TRBJ2-5; TRBD2 is a possible D gene (5 bases). The CDR3 is made up of 12 amino acids. Germline V gives CDR1 MDHEN, CDR2 SYDVKM. The V and J ends lost 4 bases and 8 bases respectively, with 11 bases between them. The CDR3 DNA follows: TGTGCCAGCAGTTCCCTCCGGGATACCCAGTACTTC. Translating it yields CASSSLRDTQYF.

The chain couples TRBV28 to TRBJ2-7; D perhaps matches TRBD1 (5 bases). Germline V gene sequence: CDR1 MDHEN, CDR2 SYDVKM. This CDR3 has 16 residues. The V end was cut by 6 bases, the J end by 0 bases, with 18 bases between. The CDR3 spells CASSTLPRQSSYEQYF. In DNA form, the CDR3 reads TGTGCCAGCAGCACCCTCCCGAGACAGAGCTCCTACGAGCAGTACTTC.

A note on this clone: This likely traces to a read error, being one base from a far larger clone. This chain uses TRBV7-9 with TRBJ1-1; no definite D call. Germline loops: CDR1 SEHNR, CDR2 FQNEAQ (reference sequence). The CDR3 covers 12 residues. The CDR3 region is CASSLGVTEVFF. DNA for the CDR3: TGTGCCAGCAGCTTAGGCGTCACTGAAGTTTTCTTT. Complete variable domain (other parts from reference TRBV7-9 and TRBJ1-1): DTGVSQNPRHKITKRGQNVTFRCDPISEHNRLYWYRQTLGQGPEFLTYFQNEAQLEKSRLLSDRFSAERPKGSFSTLEIQRTEQGDSAMYLCASSLGVTEVFFGQGTRLTVV.

The rearrangement joins TRBV2 to TRBJ2-7; 10 bases line up with TRBD2. V gave up 6 bases and J gave up 5 bases; unmatched junction bases: 7. The V gene's germline CDR1 is SNHLY and CDR2 FYNNEI. The CDR3 is 14 residues long. In DNA form, the CDR3 reads TGTGCCAGCAGCGCGCCGGGACTAGCGAACGAGCAGTACTTC. Translated, it gives CASSAPGLANEQYF.

The chain uses TRBV10-3 and TRBJ2-7; D remains ambiguous. CDR3 length: 12 amino acids. Per the germline V gene, CDR1 is ENHRY and CDR2 is SYGVKD. V was clipped by 3 bases and J by 4 bases, with 7 bases between them. As DNA, the CDR3 is TGTGCCATCAGTGATGGGCCATACGAGCAGTACTTC. This codes for CAISDGPYEQYF.

This chain links TRBV2 with TRBJ2-7; TRBD1 is a possible D gene (6 bases). Germline V gene sequence: CDR1 SNHLY, CDR2 FYNNEI. The CDR3 runs to 14 residues. V was clipped by 4 bases and J by 5 bases, with 15 bases between them. As DNA, the CDR3 is TGTGCCAGCAGTGGGACAGATCCTCTCCACGAGCAGTACTTC. Translated: CASSGTDPLHEQYF.

This chain links TRBV11-3 with TRBJ2-2; 14 nucleotides line up with TRBD2. Germline CDR1 and CDR2: SGHNT and YENEEA. This CDR3 has 14 amino acids. The CDR3 region is CASGLAGGAGELFF. In nucleotides, the CDR3 is TGTGCAAGCGGACTAGCGGGAGGAGCCGGGGAGCTGTTTTTT. The full variable domain, with the rest looked up from reference TRBV11-3 and TRBJ2-2, is EAGVVQSPRYKIIEKKQPVAFWCNPISGHNTLYWYLQNLGQGPELLIRYENEEAVDDSQLPKDRFSAERLKGVDSTLKIQPAELGDSAVYLCASGLAGGAGELFFGEGSRLTVL.

This clone was seen a single time. The chain carries TRBV10-3 and TRBJ1-1; D is perhaps TRBD1 (5 bases). The CDR3 is 12 residues long. The germline V gene encodes CDR1 ENHRY and CDR2 SYGVKD. The ends were cut back, 10 bases at V and 0 bases at J, with 9 bases in the middle. The CDR3 sequence is CATRGVNTEAFF. Written as DNA, the CDR3 is TGTGCCACCCGAGGGGTGAACACTGAAGCTTTCTTT.

The V gene is TRBV28, the J gene TRBJ2-7, with 8 bases fitting TRBD1. Unmatched junction bases numbered 2, after V lost 7 bases and J lost 3 bases. The CDR3 is 12 residues long. Germline V gene lookup returns CDR1 MDHEN and CDR2 SYDVKM. CDR3 coding DNA: TGTGCCAGCACGGACAGGGACTACGAGCAGTACTTC. As protein: CASTDRDYEQYF.

The chain couples TRBV5-1 to TRBJ2-7; TRBD2 aligns across 7 bases. V gave up 9 bases and J gave up 6 bases; unmatched junction bases: 15. Germline V gene data show CDR1 as SGHRS and CDR2 as YFSETQ. This CDR3 contains 14 residues. This CDR3 is CATQTSPLDSEQYF. The CDR3 nucleotides read TGCGCCACCCAGACTAGCCCCCTTGATAGCGAGCAGTACTTC.